Listed here are 5 T cell receptor beta chains from one sample, sequenced in a study of shared clonotypes between healthy human individuals. Positive CCR7 selection of CD45RO-negative cells yielded the naive CD8 cells, and terminally differentiated effector memory CD45RA+ cells were excluded. Here immunoSEQ multiplex PCR was the method, and the copy in TCRdb shows in-frame clones only, minus some. This table holds millions of clones, roughly 94% found once. The sequenced sample consisted of naive CD8+ T cells sorted from blood. These receptor sequences come from a man between 18 and 29 years old in good health.

The genes are TRBV2 and TRBJ1-2; no clear D. The V gene's germline CDR1 is SNHLY and CDR2 FYNNEI. The CDR3 contains 15 residues. The V and J ends lost 2 bases and 0 bases respectively, with 10 bases between them. The CDR3 bases are TGTGCCAGCAGTGAATGGCCGGACGCTAACTATGGCTACACCTTC. Protein sequence: CASSEWPDANYGYTF.

The genes are TRBV6-1 and TRBJ2-7, with D perhaps TRBD1 or TRBD2 (5 bases each). Germline lookup yields CDR1 MNHNS and CDR2 SASEGT. There are 16 residues in the CDR3. V gave up 2 bases and J gave up 0 bases, with 14 bases separating them. CDR3: CASSEWIEGISYEQYF. As DNA, the CDR3 is TGTGCCAGCAGTGAATGGATTGAGGGGATCTCCTACGAGCAGTACTTC.

The rearrangement joins TRBV4-1 to TRBJ2-3; 7 bases match TRBD1. Losses at the gene ends were 10 bases for V and 1 base for J; bases not matched to a gene: 8. The CDR3 consists of 14 residues. Germline CDR1 and CDR2: MGHRA and YSYEKL. The CDR3 coding sequence is TGCGCCACCTCGCCCGGACAGGGCACAGATACGCAGTATTTT. Amino acid sequence: CATSPGQGTDTQYF.

The rearrangement links TRBV6-1 to TRBJ2-2; D assignment may be TRBD1 or TRBD2 (5 bases each). The germline V gene has CDR1 MNHNS and CDR2 SASEGT. The CDR3 extends over 16 amino acids. V was shortened by 1 base and J by 3 bases, with 12 bases between the two germline ends. The CDR3 spells CASSEGGQGHTGELFF. In DNA, the CDR3 is TGTGCCAGCAGTGAAGGAGGGCAGGGACACACCGGGGAGCTGTTTTTT.

The rearrangement links TRBV23-1 to TRBJ2-7; D is unresolved. TRBV23-1 qualifies as an ORF whose function is uncertain. V was trimmed by 2 bases and J by 7 bases, leaving 24 bases between them. CDR3 length: 17 residues. The CDR3 DNA reads TGCGCCAGCAGTCAACCCCCCATATGGCAGTGTGAGAGGGAGCAGTACTTC. Translation gives CASSQPPIWQCEREQYF.